The 5 T cell receptor beta chains given below trace back to one sample, sequenced in a study of radiation and T cells in renal cell carcinoma. Regarding time point: blood 4 weeks post-SBRT, at nephrectomy. The sample's treatment: 15 Gy SBRT to primary tumor, nephrectomy 4 weeks later. Sequencing used immunoSEQ multiplex PCR; TCRdb keeps in-frame clones, though not all of them. The sample holds 75,000 to 95,000 clones, 85% seen once. This specimen consisted of blood, obtained from a patient whose treatment included radiotherapy and nephrectomy. The receptors derive from a man between 50 and 59 years old with renal cell carcinoma.

J is TRBJ2-2 and V is TRBV7-3, with a possible D match to TRBD2 (5 bases). CDR1 is SGHTA and CDR2 is FQGTGA in the germline V gene. V was clipped by 3 bases and J by 6 bases, with 5 bases between them. CDR3 size: 12 residues. This CDR3 reads CASSFGAGELFF. The CDR3, as DNA: TGTGCCAGCAGCTTCGGGGCCGGGGAGCTGTTTTTT.

The V and J genes are TRBV9 and TRBJ2-2, with D uncertain. The CDR3 totals 17 residues. The germline V and J ends were trimmed by 5 bases and 0 bases, with 17 bases remaining between them. Germline V gives CDR1 SGDLS, CDR2 YYNGEE. CDR3 DNA: TGTGCCAGCAGTAAAATCGCGAAGACTTCGAACACCGGGGAGCTGTTTTTT. This sequence encodes CASSKIAKTSNTGELFF. Looking up the rest from reference TRBV9 and TRBJ2-2 gives the full variable domain: DSGVTQTPKHLITATGQRVTLRCSPRSGDLSVYWYQQSLDQGLQFLIQYYNGEERAKGNILERFSAQQFPDLHSELNLSSLELGDSALYFCASSKIAKTSNTGELFFGEGSRLTVL.

The CDR3 DNA sequence: TGTGCCATCAGTGGCAGGGGGAACACTGAAGCTTTCTTT. Translating it yields CAISGRGNTEAFF. The gene calls are TRBV10-3 and TRBJ1-1; D is possibly TRBD1 (6 bases). The CDR3 is made up of 13 amino acids. V was pared by 4 bases and J by 1 base, with 7 bases between. Germline V CDR1 and CDR2: ENHRY, SYGVKD.

The chain joins TRBV5-6 to TRBJ2-2, with D perhaps TRBD1 or TRBD2 (6 bases each). This CDR3 spans 17 amino acids. Deletions cut 4 bases from V and 2 bases from J, with 18 bases between. Germline V gene lookup returns CDR1 SGHDT and CDR2 YYEEEE. CDR3 in amino acids: CASSAAGMGGNTGELFF. CDR3 DNA sequence: TGTGCCAGCAGCGCTGCCGGAATGGGGGGCAACACCGGGGAGCTGTTTTTT.

The rearrangement uses TRBV5-5 and TRBJ2-5; 9 bases match TRBD1. The CDR3 contains 14 residues. Losses at the gene ends were 0 bases for V and 5 bases for J; bases not matched to a gene: 2. CDR1 SGHKS and CDR2 YYEKEE come from the germline V gene (reference sequence). DNA for the CDR3: TGTGCCAGCAGCTTGGAGACAGGGGGGGAGACCCAGTACTTC. Translating it yields CASSLETGGETQYF.